The text below deals with one T cell receptor beta chain. The data are from a study of blood T cell repertoires in COVID-19. Data came from immunoSEQ multiplex PCR; TCRdb stores just in-frame clones and leaves some out. The sample records about 340,000 clones, more than 75% being singletons. Between the trimmed V and J ends, which lost 2 bases and 2 bases, there was a span of 9 bases. Germline-derived CDR1 and CDR2 are GTSNPN and SVGIG (reference sequence). This CDR3 region has 13 residues. The J gene is TRBJ2-5, the V gene TRBV30, with D possibly TRBD1 on 6 matching bases. The specimen sequenced was peripheral blood. The TCR was taken from a woman aged 50 to 60 with COVID-19, enrolled during active disease. Here the CDR3 reads CAWSQDSQETQYF. The CDR3 bases are TGTGCCTGGAGTCAGGACAGTCAAGAGACCCAGTACTTC. Looking up the rest from reference TRBV30 and TRBJ2-5 gives the full variable domain: SQTIHQWPATLVQPVGSPLSLECTVEGTSNPNLYWYRQAAGRGLQLLFYSVGIGQISSEVPQNLSASRPQDRQFILSSKKLLLSDSGFYLCAWSQDSQETQYFGPGTRLLVL.